Presented here are 24 T cell receptor beta chains from one specimen sequenced in a study of graft-versus-host responses after intestinal transplantation. Assay: immunoSEQ multiplex PCR; the TCRdb copy retains only in-frame clones and omits some. The data show about 24,000 clones, 80% to 90% seen once. Sequenced here: PBMCs, sampled around 440 days after intestinal transplant. These receptors were taken from a human patient who received an intestinal transplant, so some T cells may come from the graft donor.

The chain links TRBV18 to TRBJ1-1; unclear D gene. CDR3 length: 17 residues. The germline gives CDR1 KGHSH, CDR2 LQKENI. V was pared by 2 bases and J by 0 bases, with 16 bases between. CDR3 region: CASSPFGGSLMNTEAFF. The DNA of the CDR3 is TGTGCCAGCTCACCATTCGGAGGCAGTCTCATGAACACTGAAGCTTTCTTT.

The CDR3 here is CASSLRGAGDTQYF. CDR3 coding DNA: TGCGCCAGCAGCTTGCGGGGGGCAGGAGATACGCAGTATTTT. This chain joins TRBV5-1 and TRBJ2-3, with D maybe TRBD2 (7 bases). This CDR3 region has 14 residues. V shed 1 base and J shed 5 bases, with 11 bases lying between them. From germline, CDR1 is SGHRS and CDR2 YFSETQ.

The chain employs TRBV28 and TRBJ2-2, with 11 nucleotides matching TRBD2. Per the germline V gene, CDR1 is MDHEN and CDR2 is SYDVKM. J lost 2 bases, V lost 6 bases, and 5 bases had no gene match. This CDR3 has 16 amino acids. The CDR3 sequence is CASRLAGGPNTGELFF. The CDR3 region has the DNA TGTGCCAGCAGATTAGCGGGAGGGCCCAACACCGGGGAGCTGTTTTTT.

The rearrangement joins TRBV5-4 to TRBJ2-3; no clear D gene. Trimming removed 2 bases from V and 2 bases from J, with 9 bases in between. The CDR3 extends over 14 amino acids. Looked up from germline, CDR1 is SGHNT and CDR2 is YYREEE (reference sequence). In DNA, the CDR3 is TGTGCCAGCAGCTTTTTCCCACACACAGATACGCAGTATTTT. Translating it yields CASSFFPHTDTQYF.

A note on this clone: One end of the junction is discordant with germline, which a read error may explain. CDR3 in DNA: TGTGCCCGCAGCGTGGGGGGGCTAGCCTACAATGAGCAGTTCTTC. It codes for CARSVGGLAYNEQFF. The chain carries TRBV9 and TRBJ2-1, with D tentatively TRBD2 (7 bases). Per germline, CDR1 SGDLS and CDR2 YYNGEE. This CDR3 region has 15 residues.

The chain employs TRBV10-3 and TRBJ2-1, with TRBD2 matching 8 bases. Unmatched junction bases numbered 3, after V lost 8 bases and J lost 0 bases. Germline V CDR1 and CDR2: ENHRY, SYGVKD. This CDR3 has 14 residues. CDR3 bases: TGTGCCATCCATAGCGGGGACTCCTACAATGAGCAGTTCTTC. Amino acids: CAIHSGDSYNEQFF.

CDR3 DNA: TGTGCCAGCAGCCGACTAGCGGGCCTCTCCTACGAGCAGTACTTC. Protein product: CASSRLAGLSYEQYF. This sequence joins TRBV6-6 and TRBJ2-7; 10 nucleotides match TRBD2. CDR3 length: 15 residues. In germline, CDR1 is MNHNY, CDR2 SVGAGI (reference sequence). Trimming took 6 bases from V and 0 from J; bases not matched to a gene: 5.

This chain connects TRBV29-1 to TRBJ1-3; D unclear. Per germline, CDR1 SQVTM and CDR2 ANQGSEA. Trimming removed 7 bases from V and 3 bases from J, with 13 bases in between. CDR3 length equals 13 residues. DNA of the CDR3: TGCAGCGCCGCCGGCCGGGATGGAAACACCATATATTTT. Encoded protein: CSAAGRDGNTIYF.

The chain carries TRBV27 and TRBJ2-7, with 8 bases fitting TRBD1. Germline CDR1 MNHEY, CDR2 SMNVEV (reference sequence). J was trimmed by 6 bases and V by 6 bases; bases with no gene match: 10. This CDR3 comprises 14 residues. CDR3 sequence reads: CASSGPQGAREQYF. The CDR3 DNA sequence: TGTGCCAGCAGCGGTCCTCAGGGGGCTCGCGAGCAGTACTTC.

This sequence joins TRBV7-8 and TRBJ1-1; D is ambiguous. The CDR3 is 13 amino acids. Trimming stripped 5 bases from V and 4 bases from J, with 11 bases between. The V gene's germline CDR1 is SGHVS and CDR2 FQNEAQ. This CDR3 is CASSTNRGTEAFF. The CDR3 region has the DNA TGTGCCAGCAGCACAAATCGGGGCACTGAAGCTTTCTTT. Complete variable domain (other parts from reference TRBV7-8 and TRBJ1-1): GAGVSQSPRYKVAKRGQDVALRCDPISGHVSLFWYQQALGQGPEFLTYFQNEAQLDKSGLPSDRFFAERPEGSVSTLKIQRTQQEDSAVYLCASSTNRGTEAFFGQGTRLTVV.

The chain has TRBV30 and TRBJ1-6; TRBD1 agrees at 7 bases. From germline, CDR1 is GTSNPN and CDR2 SVGIG (reference sequence). The V gene end was trimmed by 1 base and the J gene end by 8 bases; junction bases not matched to a gene: 8. CDR3 length equals 15 residues. In DNA form, the CDR3 reads TGTGCCTGGAGTGAGACAGGGTTTTTAGATTCACCCCTCCACTTT. Amino acid sequence: CAWSETGFLDSPLHF. The whole variable domain, remainder taken from reference TRBV30 and TRBJ1-6, is SQTIHQWPATLVQPVGSPLSLECTVEGTSNPNLYWYRQAAGRGLQLLFYSVGIGQISSEVPQNLSASRPQDRQFILSSKKLLLSDSGFYLCAWSETGFLDSPLHFGNGTRLTVT.

The chain employs TRBV5-1 and TRBJ1-2, with D perhaps matching TRBD1 (5 bases). The CDR3 is made up of 14 amino acids. V shed 4 bases and J shed 4 bases, with 14 bases lying between them. The V gene's germline CDR1 is SGHRS and CDR2 YFSETQ. Here the CDR3 DNA reads TGCGCCAGCAGCGTAGAGGGGAATGGCTATGGCTACACCTTC. The encoded protein is CASSVEGNGYGYTF.

This chain links TRBV5-1 with TRBJ2-5; possibly TRBD2 for D (5 bases). V shed 0 bases and J shed 2 bases, with 11 bases lying between them. The V gene's germline CDR1 is SGHRS and CDR2 YFSETQ. The CDR3 is 15 amino acids. The CDR3 nucleotides are TGCGCCAGCAGCTTGGTGGGCGGGCCGCAAGAGACCCAGTACTTC. It is translated as CASSLVGGPQETQYF.

The J gene is TRBJ2-1, the V gene TRBV5-4, with 9 bases lining up with TRBD1. In germline, CDR1 is SGHNT, CDR2 YYREEE (reference sequence). The CDR3 consists of 13 residues. Germline trimming cut 6 bases from V and 6 bases from J; bases unmatched to any gene: 4. CDR3 region: CASTQGAGNEQFF. The CDR3 DNA reads as TGTGCCAGCACACAGGGGGCCGGCAATGAGCAGTTCTTC.

This rearrangement joins TRBV5-6 to TRBJ1-1, with 7 bases that match TRBD1. V shed 5 bases and J 3 bases; nucleotides not matched to a gene: 7. Germline V CDR1 and CDR2: SGHDT, YYEEEE. CDR3 length equals 14 residues. In DNA form, the CDR3 reads TGTGCCAGCAGTTCACAGGGGTCCGACACTGAAGCTTTCTTT. Translated, it gives CASSSQGSDTEAFF.

The chain combines TRBV9 with TRBJ1-5, with D tentatively TRBD1 (5 bases). V was trimmed by 0 bases and J by 7 bases, leaving 11 bases between them. The CDR3 has 14 amino acids. Per the germline V gene, CDR1 is SGDLS and CDR2 is YYNGEE. CDR3 region: CASSVEAGKQPQHF. CDR3 DNA: TGTGCCAGCAGCGTAGAGGCAGGGAAACAGCCCCAGCATTTT.

This rearrangement joins TRBV19 to TRBJ2-3; a weak D match, TRBD2 (6 bases). The CDR3 loop spans 15 amino acids. Deletions cut 1 base from V and 3 bases from J, with 11 bases between. The germline V gene encodes CDR1 LNHDA and CDR2 SQIVND (reference sequence). CDR3 coding DNA: TGTGCCAGTAGTATAGGGGGGAGGTCAACAGATACGCAGTATTTT. Its translation: CASSIGGRSTDTQYF.

The genes are TRBV6-1 and TRBJ1-1; D gene uncertain. The length of the CDR3 is 11 residues. V was clipped by 5 bases and J by 3 bases, with 4 bases between them. Per germline, CDR1 MNHNS and CDR2 SASEGT. CDR3 protein: CASSLYTEAFF. For the CDR3, the DNA is TGTGCCAGCAGTTTATACACTGAAGCTTTCTTT.

The chain joins TRBV29-1 to TRBJ2-3; unclear D gene. Deletions cut 8 bases from V and 5 bases from J, with 11 bases between. CDR3 size: 11 residues. Germline V gene data show CDR1 as SQVTM and CDR2 as ANQGSEA. The CDR3 loop reads CSPQRGDTQYF. In nucleotides, the CDR3 is TGCAGCCCCCAGCGAGGAGATACGCAGTATTTT.

This sequence joins TRBV6-4 and TRBJ2-1, with D possibly being TRBD1 or TRBD2 (5 bases each). V lost 8 bases, J lost 6 bases, and 14 bases lay in between. The CDR3 has 13 amino acids. Germline CDR1 and CDR2: MRHNA and SNTAGT. In DNA, the CDR3 is TGTGCCAGCGGGGGTTCTGTTATCAATGAGCAGTTCTTC. Its translation: CASGGSVINEQFF.

The chain joins TRBV14 to TRBJ2-3; D possibly corresponds to TRBD2 (5 bases). Germline V gives CDR1 SGHDN, CDR2 FVKESK. This CDR3 region has 17 residues. V lost 5 bases and J 1 base, leaving 19 bases between the germline ends. The CDR3 protein is CASSTLSYAGRTDTQYF. Here the CDR3 DNA reads TGTGCCAGCAGCACGTTGTCGTACGCGGGCCGCACAGATACGCAGTATTTT.

The chain uses TRBV18 and TRBJ1-5; D not certain. Looked up from germline, CDR1 is KGHSH and CDR2 is LQKENI. The CDR3 length is 14 residues. Trimming left V 0 bases short and J 4 bases short, with 7 bases between. DNA for the CDR3: TGTGCCAGCTCACCACCGGGCCTTAATCAGCCCCAGCATTTT. This gives the protein CASSPPGLNQPQHF.

This rearrangement joins TRBV9 to TRBJ1-5; unclear D gene. Germline loops: CDR1 SGDLS, CDR2 YYNGEE. V was trimmed by 4 bases and J by 6 bases, leaving 17 bases between them. The CDR3 has 15 residues. The CDR3 DNA is TGTGCCAGCAGCACCGACGGCTTAGAAGTTCAGCCCCAGCATTTT. Amino acid sequence: CASSTDGLEVQPQHF.

The chain uses TRBV7-9 and TRBJ2-7; perhaps TRBD1 as D (6 bases). Germline values: CDR1 SEHNR, CDR2 FQNEAQ (reference sequence). The V and J ends lost 5 bases and 2 bases respectively, with 16 bases between them. This CDR3 is 15 amino acids long. The CDR3 DNA reads as TGTGCCAGCAGCCACCCGGACAGCCGCCCCTACGAGCAGTACTTC. It specifies CASSHPDSRPYEQYF.